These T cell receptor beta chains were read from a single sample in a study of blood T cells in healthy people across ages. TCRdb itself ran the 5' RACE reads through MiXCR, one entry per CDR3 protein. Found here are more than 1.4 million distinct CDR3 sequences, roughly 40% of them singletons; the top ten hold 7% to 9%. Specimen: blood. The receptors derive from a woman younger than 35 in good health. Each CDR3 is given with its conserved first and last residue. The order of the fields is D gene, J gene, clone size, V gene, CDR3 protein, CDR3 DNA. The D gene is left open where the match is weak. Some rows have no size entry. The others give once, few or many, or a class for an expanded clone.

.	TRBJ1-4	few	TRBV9	CASSVGQGFNEKLFF	TGTGCCAGCAGCGTAGGGCAGGGGTTTAATGAAAAACTGTTTTTT
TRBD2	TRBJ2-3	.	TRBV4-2	CASSQDSPLTSGGTDTQYF	TGTGCCAGCAGCCAAGATTCCCCCCTGACTAGCGGGGGCACAGATACGCAGTATTTT
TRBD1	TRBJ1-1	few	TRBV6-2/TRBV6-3	CASIDRGGTEAFF	TGTGCCAGCATAGACAGGGGGGGCACTGAAGCTTTCTTT
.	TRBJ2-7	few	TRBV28	CATFTVLGGATYEQYF	TGTGCCACCTTTACCGTTCTGGGCGGGGCTACCTACGAGCAGTACTTC
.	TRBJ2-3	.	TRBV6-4	CASSDGQRFTDTQYF	TGTGCCAGCAGTGACGGGCAGAGGTTCACAGATACGCAGTATTTT
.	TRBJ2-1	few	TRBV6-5	CAGSPRWGDNEQFF	TGTGCCGGCAGCCCAAGGTGGGGTGACAATGAGCAGTTCTTC
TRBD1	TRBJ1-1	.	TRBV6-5	CASRNWDRGNTEAFF	TGTGCCAGCAGAAACTGGGACAGGGGTAACACTGAAGCTTTCTTT
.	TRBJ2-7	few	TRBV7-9	CASSWDGNYEQYF	TGTGCCAGCAGCTGGGACGGAAACTACGAGCAGTACTTC
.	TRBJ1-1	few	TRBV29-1	CSVMRGMNTEAFF	TGCAGCGTTATGAGGGGAATGAACACTGAAGCTTTCTTT
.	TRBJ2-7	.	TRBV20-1	CSAGRWAEQYF	TGCAGTGCGGGCCGATGGGCCGAGCAGTACTTC
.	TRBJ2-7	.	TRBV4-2	CASSQRGYSYEQYF	TGTGCCAGCAGCCAGAGGGGGTATTCCTACGAGCAGTACTTC
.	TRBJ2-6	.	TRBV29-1	CSVDIGANVLTF	TGCAGCGTTGATATTGGGGCCAACGTCCTGACTTTC
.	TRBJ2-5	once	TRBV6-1	CASSEIGGETQYF	TGTGCCAGCAGTGAAATTGGGGGTGAGACCCAGTACTTC
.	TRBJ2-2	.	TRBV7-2	CASSLGGSGHGGELFF	TGTGCCAGCAGCTTAGGTGGTAGCGGACATGGCGGGGAGCTGTTTTTT
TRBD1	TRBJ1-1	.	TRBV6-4	CASSKLPGQGSTEAFF	TGTGCCAGCAGTAAACTCCCGGGACAGGGTTCCACTGAAGCTTTCTTT
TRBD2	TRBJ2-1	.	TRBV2	CARTTSGTYNEQFF	TGTGCCAGGACGACTAGCGGGACCTACAATGAGCAGTTCTTC
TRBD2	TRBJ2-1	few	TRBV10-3	CAIRGGSGSSYNEQFF	TGTGCCATCAGGGGAGGCAGCGGGAGCTCCTACAATGAGCAGTTCTTC
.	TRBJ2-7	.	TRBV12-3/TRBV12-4	CASSWTRGVWEQYF	TGTGCCAGCAGCTGGACGAGGGGGGTATGGGAGCAGTACTTC